This T cell receptor (delta chain) was captured by sequencing in a study of Vδ1+ human thymocytes. Study-wide findings and caveats: Thymic delta-chain repertoires held roughly 18% Vdelta2 sequences and few Vdelta3, despite high sort purity. In the thymus, TRG and TRD repertoires looked highly polyclonal with Gaussian CDR3 lengths. Donors shared many TRG clonotypes but few TRD clonotypes. Bulk data may be misread because of unexpected Vdelta2 sequences.

The template was reverse-transcribed extracted RNA. Multiplex PCR used pooled V-gene forward primers and a constant-region reverse primer to amplify CDR3s. TCRdb re-analyzed the multiplex PCR reads via CATT. The table has more than 25,000 delta-chain clones, around 7.4% seen once; the top ten hold around 1%. Regarding this clone: Antigen specificity is unknown.

The V and J ends lost 4 bases and 0 bases respectively, with 15 bases between them. Germline V lookup: CDR1 TSWWSYY, CDR2 QGS. CDR3 size: 16 residues. Sequencing was carried out using Vdelta1+ gamma-delta thymocytes from the thymus. Noted subset: FACS-sorted CD3+ TCRalphabeta- TCRVdelta1+ TCRVdelta2- thymocytes. The chain has TRDV1 and TRDJ1; D is undetermined. Here the J gene came from matching the DNA to germline, since TCRdb omits it. This TCR was sampled from a girl less than two years old who had congenital heart surgery. In DNA form, the CDR3 reads TGTGCTCTTGGGGGTTCGAGTGCGCTGAACACCGATAAACTCATCTTT. Its translation: CALGGSSALNTDKLIF.